This T cell receptor beta chain was recorded in a study of T-cell reconstitution after alpha-beta-depleted transplantation in children. Unique molecular identifiers were used to barcode this TCRbeta library. TCRdb analysed the PCR reads with MiXCR anew, one entry per CDR3 protein. This sample has 500,000 or so distinct CDR3 sequences, with approximately 32% found just once. The TCR was taken from a human donor who donated a stem cell graft to a child with aplastic anemia. This specimen consisted of PBMCs from the stem cell graft donor, obtained from the stem cell graft.

CDR3 sequence (DNA): TGTGCCAGCAGCATGGAGGGACTCACCTACAATGAGCAGTTCTTC. Amino acids: CASSMEGLTYNEQFF. The V call is TRBV9, the J call TRBJ2-1; a possible D gene is TRBD2 (6 bases). The germline gives CDR1 SGDLS, CDR2 YYNGEE. The V end lost 4 bases, the J end lost 2 bases, and 13 bases lay between the germline ends. This CDR3 is built from 15 residues.